This T cell receptor (beta chain) was sequenced for a study of T cells after yellow fever vaccination. Turning to the study itself: Fractions low in cell number were prepared with SMART-Seq v4 Ultra Low Input.

Study-wide findings and caveats: Peak timing came faster in the weaker secondary response, day 5 versus 15. Abundant clonotypes (contaminants from the bulk population) could be present in FACS-sorted repertoires.

V gave up 0 bases and J gave up 5 bases, with 8 bases separating them. The germline V gene encodes CDR1 LGHNA and CDR2 YSLEER. CDR3 length: 14 residues. Of note for this clonotype: The antigen remains undetermined.

UMIs and a universal primer site were added when TCR cDNA was made by 5'RACE template switching. TCRdb reprocessed the 5' RACE reads with MiXCR, giving one entry per CDR3 protein. The profile covers 450,000 to 550,000 distinct CDR3 sequences, with 20% to 25% appearing a single time and 15% to 20% taken by the ten largest. The source of this sequence is a young man who received the YFV17D yellow fever vaccine. The starting material was PBMCs, obtained approximately 20 days after the first yellow fever vaccination. This rearrangement joins TRBV4-3 to TRBJ2-1; D call uncertain. The CDR3: CASSQDSRNNEQFF. CDR3 coding DNA: TGCGCCAGCAGCCAAGATTCCAGAAACAATGAGCAGTTCTTC.